This TCR beta chain was sequenced for a study of T-cell reconstitution after alpha-beta-depleted transplantation in children. The CDR3 is 16 residues long. Germline V gene lookup returns CDR1 SGHAT and CDR2 FQNNGV. With V trimmed by 6 bases and J by 7 bases, 12 bases remained unmatched. A library of TCRbeta sequences, prepared with unique molecular identifiers, was generated. TCRdb recomputed calls from the PCR reads with MiXCR, one row per CDR3 protein. This sample carries hundreds of thousands of distinct CDR3 sequences, less than 20% of them seen once, and the ten largest clones take around 4.5%. The material sequenced was PBMCs, mostly from graft donor cells, taken 360 days after TCRalphabeta/CD19-depleted stem cell transplant. The chain has TRBV11-2 and TRBJ2-3, with 11 bases matching TRBD2. The TCR sequence derives from a male patient between 10 and 17 years old who had a stem cell transplant for acute lymphoblastic leukemia, so the T cells may come from the graft donor. The CDR3 sequence: CASRPIPGLAVNTQYF. The CDR3 DNA reads TGTGCCAGCAGGCCTATTCCGGGACTAGCGGTAAATACGCAGTATTTT.